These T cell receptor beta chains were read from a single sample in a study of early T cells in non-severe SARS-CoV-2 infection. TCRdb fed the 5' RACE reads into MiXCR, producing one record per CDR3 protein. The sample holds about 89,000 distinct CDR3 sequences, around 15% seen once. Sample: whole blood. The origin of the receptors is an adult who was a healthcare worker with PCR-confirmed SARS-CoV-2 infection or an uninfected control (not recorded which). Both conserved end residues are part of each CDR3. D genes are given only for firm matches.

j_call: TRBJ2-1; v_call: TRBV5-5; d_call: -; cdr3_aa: CASHPGGATSYNEQFF
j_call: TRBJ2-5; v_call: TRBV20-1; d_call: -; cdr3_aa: CSARGPNQETQYF
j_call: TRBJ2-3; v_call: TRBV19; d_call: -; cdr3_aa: CASSSGPGADTQYF
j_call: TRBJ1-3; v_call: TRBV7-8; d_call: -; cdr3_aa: CASSLSQGGNTIYF
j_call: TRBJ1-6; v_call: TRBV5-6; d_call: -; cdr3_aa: CASSLYGGPNSPLHF
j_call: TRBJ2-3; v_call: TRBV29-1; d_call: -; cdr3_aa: CSVRGTADTQYF
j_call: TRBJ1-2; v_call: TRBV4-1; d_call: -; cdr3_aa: CASSQEGRGRHYGYTF
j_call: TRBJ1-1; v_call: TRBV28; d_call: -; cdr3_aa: CASGRQRAFF
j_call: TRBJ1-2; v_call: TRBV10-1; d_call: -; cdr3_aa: CASSPGHDYGYTF
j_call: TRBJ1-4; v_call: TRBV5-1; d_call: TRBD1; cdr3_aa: CASSASGTATNEKLFF
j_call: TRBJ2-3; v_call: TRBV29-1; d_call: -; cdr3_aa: CSARGAGTDTQYF
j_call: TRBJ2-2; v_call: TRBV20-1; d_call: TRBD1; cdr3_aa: CSAQRQGTRAGELFF
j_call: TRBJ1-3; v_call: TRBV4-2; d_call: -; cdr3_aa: CASSQVLGNTIYF
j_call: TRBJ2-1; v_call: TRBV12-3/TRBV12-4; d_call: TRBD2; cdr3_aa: CASRPAGVQGNEQFF
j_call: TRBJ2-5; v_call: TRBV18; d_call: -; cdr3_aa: CASSPLREGKTQYF
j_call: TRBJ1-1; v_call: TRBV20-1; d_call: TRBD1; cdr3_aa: CSARGQGDTEAFF
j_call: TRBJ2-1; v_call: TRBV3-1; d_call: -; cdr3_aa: CASSQDDRGGAYNEQFF
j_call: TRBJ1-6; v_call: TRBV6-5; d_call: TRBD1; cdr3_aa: CASSSGQMPLSPLHF
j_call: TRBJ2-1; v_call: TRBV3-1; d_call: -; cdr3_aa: CASSQSDSYNEQFF
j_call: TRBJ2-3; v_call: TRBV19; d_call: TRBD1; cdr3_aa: CASSTGQGGNTDTQYF
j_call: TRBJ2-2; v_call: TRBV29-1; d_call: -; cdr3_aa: CSASGPRGTGELFF
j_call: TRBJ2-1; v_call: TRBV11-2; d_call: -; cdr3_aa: CASSALYSYNEQFF
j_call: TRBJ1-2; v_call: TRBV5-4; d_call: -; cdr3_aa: CASSLSRYGYTF
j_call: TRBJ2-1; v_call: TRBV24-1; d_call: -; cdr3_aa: CATSGIRGNNEQFF
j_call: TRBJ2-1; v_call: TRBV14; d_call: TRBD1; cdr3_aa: CASSTRDSHYNEQFF
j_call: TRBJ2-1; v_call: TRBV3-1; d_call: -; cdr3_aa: CASSQGAIGEQFF
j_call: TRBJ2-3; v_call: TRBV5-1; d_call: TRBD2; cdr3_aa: CASSSGTSVIKADTQYF
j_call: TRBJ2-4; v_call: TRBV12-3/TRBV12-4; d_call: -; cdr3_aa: CASSNHRPAKNIQYF
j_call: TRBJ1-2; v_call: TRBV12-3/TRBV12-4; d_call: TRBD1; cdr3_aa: CASTKGTDYGYTF
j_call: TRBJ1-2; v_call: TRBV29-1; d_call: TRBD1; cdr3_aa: CSAFVPHQGEGDGYTF
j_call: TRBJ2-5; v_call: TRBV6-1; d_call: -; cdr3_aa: CASSEYSVEETQYF
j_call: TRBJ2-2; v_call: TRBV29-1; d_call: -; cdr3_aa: CSVYGGGELFF
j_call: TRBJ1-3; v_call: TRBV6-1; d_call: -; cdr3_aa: CASSEGKPLSGNTIYF
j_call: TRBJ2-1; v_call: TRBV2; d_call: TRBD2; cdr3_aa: CASSSGGDNEQFF
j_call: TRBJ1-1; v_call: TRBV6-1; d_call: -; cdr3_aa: CASEGNTEAFF
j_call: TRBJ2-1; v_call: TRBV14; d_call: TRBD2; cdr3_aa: CASSPRLAGGRDEQFF
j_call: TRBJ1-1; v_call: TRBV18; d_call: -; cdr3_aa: CASSLAPLQAEAFF
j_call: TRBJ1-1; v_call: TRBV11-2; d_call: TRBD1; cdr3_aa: CASSPRRQGAPNTEAFF
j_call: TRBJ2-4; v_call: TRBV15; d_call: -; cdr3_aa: CATSRGETGLAKNIQYF
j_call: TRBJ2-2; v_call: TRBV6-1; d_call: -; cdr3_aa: CASNIERANTGELFF
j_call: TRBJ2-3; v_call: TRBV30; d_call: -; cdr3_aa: CAWSVHRRTAKFSTDTQYF
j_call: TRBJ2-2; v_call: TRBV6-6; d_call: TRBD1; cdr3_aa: CASSTTGGNSNTGELFF
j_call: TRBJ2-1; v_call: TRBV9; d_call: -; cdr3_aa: CASSVGGGQSYNEQFF
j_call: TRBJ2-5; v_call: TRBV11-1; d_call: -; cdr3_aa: CASSLGGGQTQYF
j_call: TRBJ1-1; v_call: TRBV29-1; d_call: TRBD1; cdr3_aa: CSVEAGGATEAFF